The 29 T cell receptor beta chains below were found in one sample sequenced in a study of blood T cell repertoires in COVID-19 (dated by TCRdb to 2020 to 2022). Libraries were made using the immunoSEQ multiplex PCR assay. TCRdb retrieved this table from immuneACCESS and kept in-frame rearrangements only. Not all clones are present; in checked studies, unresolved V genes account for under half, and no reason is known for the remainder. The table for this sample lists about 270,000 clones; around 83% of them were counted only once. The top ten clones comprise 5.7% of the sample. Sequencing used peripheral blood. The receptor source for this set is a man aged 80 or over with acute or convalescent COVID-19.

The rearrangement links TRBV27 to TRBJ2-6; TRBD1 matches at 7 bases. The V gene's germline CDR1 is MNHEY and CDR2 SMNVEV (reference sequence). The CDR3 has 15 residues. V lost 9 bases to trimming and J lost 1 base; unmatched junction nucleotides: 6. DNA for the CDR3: TGTGCCAGTCGGGACAGACTTTCTGGGGCCAACGTCCTGACTTTC. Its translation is CASRDRLSGANVLTF.

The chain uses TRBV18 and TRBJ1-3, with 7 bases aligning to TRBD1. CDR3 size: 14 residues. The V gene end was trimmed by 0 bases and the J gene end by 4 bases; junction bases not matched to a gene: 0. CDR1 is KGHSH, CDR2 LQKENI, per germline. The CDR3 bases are TGTGCCAGCTCACCACCGGGACAGGGAAACACCATATATTTT. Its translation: CASSPPGQGNTIYF.

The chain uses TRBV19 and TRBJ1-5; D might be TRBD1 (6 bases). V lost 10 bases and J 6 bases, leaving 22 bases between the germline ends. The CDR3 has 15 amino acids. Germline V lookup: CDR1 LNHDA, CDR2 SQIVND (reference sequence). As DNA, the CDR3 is TGTGCCACCTCAGGTCGGGCCCAGGACAGTCAGCCCCAGCATTTT. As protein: CATSGRAQDSQPQHF.

The CDR3 coding sequence is TGTGCCAGCAGTTATTTCGGGACAGATAATTCACCCCTCCACTTT. This sequence encodes CASSYFGTDNSPLHF. The chain links TRBV6-5 to TRBJ1-6; 7 nucleotides agree with TRBD1. From germline, CDR1 is MNHEY and CDR2 SVGAGI. V lost 3 bases to trimming and J lost 5 bases; unmatched junction nucleotides: 4. The CDR3 sequence is 15 residues long.

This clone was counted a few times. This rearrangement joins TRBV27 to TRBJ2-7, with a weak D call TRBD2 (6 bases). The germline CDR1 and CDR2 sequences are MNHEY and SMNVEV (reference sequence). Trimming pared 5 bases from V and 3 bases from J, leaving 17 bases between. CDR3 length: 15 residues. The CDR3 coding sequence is TGTGCCAGCAGTACTTCAGGGAGGTCGGTCTACGAGCAGTACTTC. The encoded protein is CASSTSGRSVYEQYF.

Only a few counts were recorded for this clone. CDR3 protein: CSVETREAMGGELFF. In nucleotides, the CDR3 is TGCAGCGTTGAGACTCGGGAGGCTATGGGCGGGGAGCTGTTTTTT. The chain employs TRBV29-1 and TRBJ2-2; TRBD2 matches 7 bases. The germline V gene encodes CDR1 SQVTM and CDR2 ANQGSEA. CDR3 length: 15 amino acids. V was pared by 3 bases and J by 7 bases, with 11 bases of the junction left unmatched.

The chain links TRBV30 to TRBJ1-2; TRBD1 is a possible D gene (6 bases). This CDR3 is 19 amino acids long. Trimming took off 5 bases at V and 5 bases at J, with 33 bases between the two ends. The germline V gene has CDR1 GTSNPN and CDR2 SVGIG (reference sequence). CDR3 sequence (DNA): TGTGCCTGGCTAATAGAACACCGGGACACATCAAGCTATAAGTATGGCTACACCTTC. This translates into CAWLIEHRDTSSYKYGYTF. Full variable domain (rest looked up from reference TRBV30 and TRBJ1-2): SQTIHQWPATLVQPVGSPLSLECTVEGTSNPNLYWYRQAAGRGLQLLFYSVGIGQISSEVPQNLSASRPQDRQFILSSKKLLLSDSGFYLCAWLIEHRDTSSYKYGYTFGSGTRLTVV.

In DNA form, the CDR3 reads TGTGCCACCCGACAGGGCCATATGGAAAATGGCTACACCTTC. This codes for CATRQGHMENGYTF. The V call is TRBV10-3, the J call TRBJ1-2, with 7 bases identical to TRBD1. The trim removed 10 bases at V and 6 bases at J, leaving 14 bases unmatched. The CDR3 consists of 14 residues. CDR1 and CDR2 (germline): ENHRY, SYGVKD.

The CDR3 protein is CASSSSDRVPEAFF. CDR3 coding DNA: TGTGCCAGCAGCTCATCGGACAGGGTCCCTGAAGCTTTCTTT. This chain joins TRBV7-9 and TRBJ1-1; 8 bases line up with TRBD1. There are 14 residues in the CDR3. CDR1 is SEHNR, CDR2 FQNEAQ, per germline (reference sequence). With 4 bases clipped from V and 6 bases from J, the junction kept 7 bases outside the gene matches.

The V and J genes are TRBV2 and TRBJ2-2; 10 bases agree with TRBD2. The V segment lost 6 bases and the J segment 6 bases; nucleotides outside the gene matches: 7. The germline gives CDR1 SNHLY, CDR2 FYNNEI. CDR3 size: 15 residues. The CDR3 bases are TGTGCCAGCAGAACAAGCGGGGGGGCCGCCGGGGAGCTGTTTTTT. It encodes CASRTSGGAAGELFF.

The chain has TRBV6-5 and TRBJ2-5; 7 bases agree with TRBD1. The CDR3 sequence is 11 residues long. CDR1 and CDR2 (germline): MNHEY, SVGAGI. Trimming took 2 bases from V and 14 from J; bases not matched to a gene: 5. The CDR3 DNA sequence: TGTGCCAGCAGTTACGGGACAGTCCCCTACTTC. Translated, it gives CASSYGTVPYF.

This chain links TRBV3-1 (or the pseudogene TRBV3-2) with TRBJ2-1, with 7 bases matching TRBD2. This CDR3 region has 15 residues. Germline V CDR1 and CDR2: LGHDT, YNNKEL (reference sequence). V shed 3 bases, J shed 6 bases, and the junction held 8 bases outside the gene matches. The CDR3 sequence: CASSHLAARPNEQFF. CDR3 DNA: TGTGCCAGCAGCCACCTAGCGGCACGGCCCAATGAGCAGTTCTTC.

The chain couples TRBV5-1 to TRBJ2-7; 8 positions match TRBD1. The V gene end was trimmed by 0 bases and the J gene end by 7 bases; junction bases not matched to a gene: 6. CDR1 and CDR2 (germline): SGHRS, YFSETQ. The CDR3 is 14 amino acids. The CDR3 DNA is TGCGCCAGCAGCTTGGGGACAGGGTGGGGGGAGCAGTACTTC. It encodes CASSLGTGWGEQYF.

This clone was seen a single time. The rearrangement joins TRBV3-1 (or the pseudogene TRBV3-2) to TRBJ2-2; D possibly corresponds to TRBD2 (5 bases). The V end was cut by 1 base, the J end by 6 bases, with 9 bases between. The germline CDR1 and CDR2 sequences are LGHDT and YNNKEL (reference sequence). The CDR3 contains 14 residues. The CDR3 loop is CASSQVQAAGELFF. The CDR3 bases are TGTGCCAGCAGCCAAGTGCAAGCGGCCGGGGAGCTGTTTTTT.

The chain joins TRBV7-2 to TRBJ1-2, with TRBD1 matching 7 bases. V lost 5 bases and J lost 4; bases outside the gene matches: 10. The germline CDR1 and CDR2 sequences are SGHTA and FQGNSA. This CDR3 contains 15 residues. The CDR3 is CASSTTGSGGYGYTF. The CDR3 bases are TGTGCCAGCAGCACGACAGGGTCCGGAGGCTATGGCTACACCTTC.

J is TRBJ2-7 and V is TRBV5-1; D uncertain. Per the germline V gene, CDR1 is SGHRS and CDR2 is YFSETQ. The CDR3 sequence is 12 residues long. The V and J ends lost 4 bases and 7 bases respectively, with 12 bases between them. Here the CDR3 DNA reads TGCGCCAGCAGCGTAAATGTCGGGGAGCAGTACTTC. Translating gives CASSVNVGEQYF.

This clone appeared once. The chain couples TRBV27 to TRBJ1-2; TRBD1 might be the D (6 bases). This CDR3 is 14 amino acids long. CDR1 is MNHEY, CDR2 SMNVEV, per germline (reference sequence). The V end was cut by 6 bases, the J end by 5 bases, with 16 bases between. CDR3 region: CASRDSGGAYGYTF. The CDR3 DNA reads TGTGCCAGCAGAGACTCTGGGGGCGCGTATGGCTACACCTTC.

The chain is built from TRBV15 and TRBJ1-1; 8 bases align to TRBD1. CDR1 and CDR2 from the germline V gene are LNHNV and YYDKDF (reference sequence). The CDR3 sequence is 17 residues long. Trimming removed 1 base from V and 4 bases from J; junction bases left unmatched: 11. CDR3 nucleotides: TGTGCCACCAGCAGAGCTCCGCAGGGGGCTGTGGGCACTGAAGCTTTCTTT. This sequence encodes CATSRAPQGAVGTEAFF.

CDR3 sequence (DNA): TGTGCCAGCAAGTTAGGGACAGGGGGCGGAGGAGAGACCCAGTACTTC. Translating gives CASKLGTGGGGETQYF. This chain joins TRBV2 and TRBJ2-5, with TRBD1 matching 12 bases. Germline V gene sequence: CDR1 SNHLY, CDR2 FYNNEI. V shed 7 bases, J shed 4 bases, and the junction held 10 bases outside the gene matches. The CDR3 runs to 16 residues.

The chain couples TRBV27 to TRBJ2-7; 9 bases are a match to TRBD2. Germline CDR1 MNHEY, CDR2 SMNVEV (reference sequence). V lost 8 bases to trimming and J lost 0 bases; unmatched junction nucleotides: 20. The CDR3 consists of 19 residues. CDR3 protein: CASAHKREAEFVSSYEQYF. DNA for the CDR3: TGTGCCAGCGCACACAAGCGGGAGGCAGAATTCGTAAGCTCCTACGAGCAGTACTTC.

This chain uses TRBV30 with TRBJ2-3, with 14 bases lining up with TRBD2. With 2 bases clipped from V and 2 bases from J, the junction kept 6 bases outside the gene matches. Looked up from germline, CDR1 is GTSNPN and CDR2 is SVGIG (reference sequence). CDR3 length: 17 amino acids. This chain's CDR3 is CAWSPGLAGGITDTQYF. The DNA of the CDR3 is TGTGCCTGGAGTCCCGGACTAGCGGGGGGTATCACAGATACGCAGTATTTT.

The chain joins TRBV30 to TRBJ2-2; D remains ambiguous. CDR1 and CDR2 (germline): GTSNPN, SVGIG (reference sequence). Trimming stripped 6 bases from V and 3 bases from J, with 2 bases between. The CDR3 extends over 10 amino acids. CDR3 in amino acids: CACYTGELFF. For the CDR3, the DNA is TGTGCCTGCTACACCGGGGAGCTGTTTTTT. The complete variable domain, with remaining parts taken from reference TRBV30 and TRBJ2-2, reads SQTIHQWPATLVQPVGSPLSLECTVEGTSNPNLYWYRQAAGRGLQLLFYSVGIGQISSEVPQNLSASRPQDRQFILSSKKLLLSDSGFYLCACYTGELFFGEGSRLTVL.

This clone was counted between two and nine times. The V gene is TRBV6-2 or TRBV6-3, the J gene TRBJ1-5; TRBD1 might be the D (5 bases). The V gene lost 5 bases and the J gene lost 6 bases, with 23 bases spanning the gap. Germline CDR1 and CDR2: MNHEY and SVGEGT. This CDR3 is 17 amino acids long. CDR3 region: CASSPLSGDQRGQPQHF. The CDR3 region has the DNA TGTGCCAGCAGTCCCCTGTCGGGGGATCAAAGGGGTCAGCCCCAGCATTTT.

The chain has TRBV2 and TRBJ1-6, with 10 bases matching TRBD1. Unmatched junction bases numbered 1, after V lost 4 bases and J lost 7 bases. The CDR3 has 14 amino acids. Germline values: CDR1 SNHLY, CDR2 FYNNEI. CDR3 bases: TGTGCCAGCAGTGTGGACAGGGGGAATTCACCCCTCCACTTT. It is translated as CASSVDRGNSPLHF.

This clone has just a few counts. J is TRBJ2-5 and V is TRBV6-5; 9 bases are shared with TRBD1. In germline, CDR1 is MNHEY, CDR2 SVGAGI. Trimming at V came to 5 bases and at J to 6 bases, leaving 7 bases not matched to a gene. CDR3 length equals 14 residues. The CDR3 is CASSPDRGKKTQYF. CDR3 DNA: TGTGCCAGCAGTCCGGACAGGGGCAAGAAGACCCAGTACTTC.

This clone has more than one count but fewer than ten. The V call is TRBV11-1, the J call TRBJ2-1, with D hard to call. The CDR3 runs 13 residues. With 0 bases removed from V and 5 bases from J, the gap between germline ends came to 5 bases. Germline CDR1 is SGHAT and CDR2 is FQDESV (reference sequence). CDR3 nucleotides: TGTGCCAGCAGCTTAGCGGCTGACAATGAGCAGTTCTTC. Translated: CASSLAADNEQFF.

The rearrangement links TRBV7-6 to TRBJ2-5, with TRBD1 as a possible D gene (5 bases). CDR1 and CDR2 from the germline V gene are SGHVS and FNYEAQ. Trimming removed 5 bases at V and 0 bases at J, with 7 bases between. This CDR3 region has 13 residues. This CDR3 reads CASSRQYQETQYF. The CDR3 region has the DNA TGTGCCAGCAGCAGACAGTACCAAGAGACCCAGTACTTC.

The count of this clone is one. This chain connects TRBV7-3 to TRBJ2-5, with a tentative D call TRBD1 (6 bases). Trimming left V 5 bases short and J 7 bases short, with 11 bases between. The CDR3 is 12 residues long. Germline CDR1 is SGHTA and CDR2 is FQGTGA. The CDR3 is CASSLGGGTQYF. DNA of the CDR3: TGTGCCAGCAGCCTAGGGGGTGGGACCCAGTACTTC.

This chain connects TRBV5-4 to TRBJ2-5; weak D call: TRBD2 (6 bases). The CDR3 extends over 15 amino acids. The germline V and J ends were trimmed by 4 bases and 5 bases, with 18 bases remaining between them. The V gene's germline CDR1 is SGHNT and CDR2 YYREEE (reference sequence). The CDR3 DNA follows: TGTGCCAGCAGCCGGGCCCTGTCCGCGGGGGAGACCCAGTACTTC. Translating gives CASSRALSAGETQYF.